This T cell receptor beta chain comes out of a study of blood T cell repertoires in COVID-19 (TCRdb year 2020). In the study overall: Samples from collaborators originated in the United States, Italy and Spain and spanned both the acute and convalescent phases of COVID-19. The prospective study material was composed of cDNA or gDNA derived from T cells, B-cell-depleted T cells, or PBMCs. The dataset comprised deeply sampled blood TCRbeta repertoires from subjects exposed to, actively infected with, or recovered from COVID-19. The repertoires were released in a freely available public database meant as a resource for research on the immune response to SARS-CoV-2. Samples came from the ongoing ImmuneRACE study (first 160 participants) plus 1,254 subjects from 6 global collaborators. Sample metadata almost always included a de-identified subject ID, COVID-19 status, age in years and sex. HLA class I and class II types, where available, came from metadata supplied by the sample provider rather than from assay-based typing.

TCRbeta CDR3 regions were amplified from genomic DNA using the immunoSEQ Assay, a bias-controlled multiplex PCR. As for how the authors treated the data: The number of nucleated cells in each sample was estimated by amplification of reference gene primers within the assay. To quantify the absolute abundance of each unique TCRbeta CDR3 rearrangement, sequence reads were collapsed and filtered. For each sample, productive Simpson clonality was calculated as the square root of Simpson's diversity index over productive rearrangements. The immuneACCESS repertoire file appears here via TCRdb, limited to in-frame rearrangements. These files lack a portion of the clones; in checked studies, under half of the deficit traces to unresolved V genes, and the cause of the others is not known. The DNA was the basis for D and trimming; V, J and clone size are from that table. This sample lists some 300,000 clones; around 91% were detected once. Of the sample, approximately 9.8% falls within the top ten clones.

Participants in the prospective study were aged roughly 18 to 95 years, lived in 20 to 30 United States geographic areas, and enrolled through a virtual design. In the prospective study, participants were assigned to cohorts based on the clinical history participants reported in a screening survey and a study questionnaire. ImmuneRACE Cohort 3 recovered participants were defined by two consecutive negative NP/OP PCR tests, healthcare professional clearance, or symptom resolution. Mobile phlebotomists in the prospective study collected whole blood, serum and a nasopharyngeal or oropharyngeal swab from every participant. Participants in the prospective study had the option to provide additional blood draws and questionnaires over an approximately 2-month period. Before DNA extraction, blood samples from the prospective study were shipped at room temperature or frozen. Worth noting for this clone: There is no known antigen for this receptor. No qualities accompany the bases; no much larger clone lies one base away.

Trimming removed 1 base from V and 1 base from J; the gene matches leave 4 bases unexplained. Reading the germline V gene gives CDR1 SGHVS and CDR2 FNYEAQ. The CDR3 covers 15 residues, taking in both the cysteine and the phenylalanine. Only CDR3 DNA remains: 45 bases, in frame from the first base. The study at large found these results: Clinical and demographic metadata were provided uncurated, with the amount varying by source and participant.

This chain is built from TRBV7-6 and TRBJ2-7; TRBD1 matches 7 bases in the middle. The TCR sequence derives from a woman aged 40-49 years who had recovered from COVID-19. The sample comprised PBMCs or T cells enriched from blood (not recorded which). The CDR3 is CASSLVYRGSYEQYF. The nucleotides read TGTGCCAGCAGCTTAGTATACAGGGGTTCCTACGAGCAGTACTTC.